This T cell receptor (beta chain) was documented in a study of shared clonotypes between healthy human individuals. Study context: Serving as donors were a couple of women and a few men, whose ages spanned 18 to 49.

Sequenced by immunoSEQ multiplex PCR; TCRdb stores in-frame clones only, minus some. The sample lists fewer than 130,000 clones, approximately 70% seen once, with over 20% in the top ten. V was clipped by 5 bases and J by 4 bases, with 18 bases between them. CDR1 and CDR2 (germline): SEHNR, FQNEAQ (reference sequence). The CDR3 consists of 15 residues. CD8 memory merged CD45RO+ cells and CCR7-negative CD45RA+ TemRA cells into one population. The receptor was isolated from a woman in her twenties or thirties in good health. The chain is built from TRBV7-9 and TRBJ2-7; D might be TRBD1 (5 bases). The source material was memory CD8+ T cells sorted from blood. The subset was: CD45RO+ cells pooled with CCR7-negative TemRA cells. The CDR3 sequence: CASSKERFGAYEQYF. The DNA for the CDR3 is TGTGCCAGCAGCAAGGAGAGGTTTGGGGCTTACGAGCAGTACTTC.